A single sample is the source of the 25 T cell receptor beta chains below, sequenced in a study of blood T cell repertoires in COVID-19. Clones were read by immunoSEQ multiplex PCR, and TCRdb kept only the in-frame ones, dropping some. This table has 170,000 or so clones, 80% to 90% appearing once. Sequences were obtained from peripheral blood. The receptors stem from a man aged 45-65 years with active or convalescent COVID-19.

The sample holds many counts of this clone. This sequence joins TRBV13 and TRBJ2-3; D gene ambiguous. Trimming took off 3 bases at V and 0 bases at J, with 13 bases between the two ends. This CDR3 is built from 16 residues. CDR1 and CDR2 (germline): PRHDT, FYEKMQ (reference sequence). DNA for the CDR3: TGTGCCAGCAGCTTTAAACGGTTAAAAAGCACAGATACGCAGTATTTT. Translated, it gives CASSFKRLKSTDTQYF.

This clone was counted once. The chain couples TRBV9 to TRBJ1-2, with 8 positions matching TRBD1. In germline, CDR1 is SGDLS, CDR2 YYNGEE. The CDR3 is 15 amino acids. J lost 4 bases, V lost 0 bases, and 5 bases had no gene match. The CDR3 sequence is CASSVAAQGVYGYTF. DNA of the CDR3: TGTGCCAGCAGCGTAGCTGCACAGGGGGTCTATGGCTACACCTTC.

The V gene is TRBV7-9, the J gene TRBJ1-2, with 9 bases lining up with TRBD1. Germline CDR1 and CDR2: SEHNR and FQNEAQ (reference sequence). This CDR3 comprises 15 residues. Germline trimming cut 0 bases from V and 7 bases from J; bases unmatched to any gene: 6. The CDR3 here is CASSLALGQGSGYTF. CDR3 coding DNA: TGTGCCAGCAGCTTAGCGCTGGGACAGGGTAGTGGCTACACCTTC.

The chain uses TRBV12-3 or TRBV12-4 and TRBJ1-1; D is undetermined. The V end was cut by 1 base, the J end by 7 bases, with 10 bases between. This CDR3 has 13 residues. The CDR3 loop is CASSLDVVSEAFF. The CDR3 DNA sequence: TGTGCCAGCAGTTTAGATGTGGTTAGTGAAGCTTTCTTT.

This rearrangement joins TRBV6-5 to TRBJ2-7; 11 bases are a match to TRBD1. CDR1 and CDR2 (germline): MNHEY, SVGAGI. This CDR3 has 15 amino acids. V trimming: 5 bases; J trimming: 6 bases; junction bases outside the gene matches: 9. The CDR3 reads CASSPPGTGGIEQYF. In nucleotides, the CDR3 is TGTGCCAGCAGTCCTCCGGGGACAGGGGGGATCGAGCAGTACTTC.

The chain uses TRBV18 and TRBJ2-4; D is perhaps TRBD2 (6 bases). Germline values: CDR1 KGHSH, CDR2 LQKENI. Trimming took 8 bases from V and 8 from J, leaving 10 bases between them. This CDR3 spans 11 amino acids. This CDR3 reads CASRLVDIQYF. CDR3 in DNA: TGTGCCAGCCGACTAGTCGACATTCAGTACTTC.

The chain couples TRBV7-9 to TRBJ1-4; D possibly corresponds to TRBD1 (6 bases). Germline V gene sequence: CDR1 SEHNR, CDR2 FQNEAQ (reference sequence). The CDR3 spans 18 residues. V lost 5 bases and J 5 bases, leaving 24 bases between the germline ends. This chain's CDR3 is CASSTNPGGGGSNEKLFF. The CDR3 region has the DNA TGTGCCAGCAGCACAAACCCCGGAGGGGGGGGGTCAAATGAAAAACTGTTTTTT.

The chain combines TRBV11-2 with TRBJ1-4; TRBD1 is a possible D gene (5 bases). Germline V gives CDR1 SGHAT, CDR2 FQNNGV. V was cut by 5 bases and J by 7 bases, with 14 bases left in between. There are 14 residues in the CDR3. The CDR3 is CASSLGGDFEKLFF. In DNA form, the CDR3 reads TGTGCCAGCAGCCTTGGGGGGGATTTTGAAAAACTGTTTTTT. The complete variable domain, with remaining parts taken from reference TRBV11-2 and TRBJ1-4, reads EAGVAQSPRYKIIEKRQSVAFWCNPISGHATLYWYQQILGQGPKLLIQFQNNGVVDDSQLPKDRFSAERLKGVDSTLKIQPAKLEDSAVYLCASSLGGDFEKLFFGSGTQLSVL.

J is TRBJ2-3 and V is TRBV10-3; 8 bases fit TRBD2. CDR1 and CDR2 (germline): ENHRY, SYGVKD. The CDR3 extends over 15 amino acids. With V trimmed by 7 bases and J by 4 bases, 10 bases remained unmatched. This CDR3 is CAITERLAGSDTQYF. Written as DNA, the CDR3 is TGTGCCATCACCGAGAGGTTAGCGGGGTCAGATACGCAGTATTTT.

The CDR3 DNA reads as TGTGCCAGCAGTCTCGGACAGGGGCCTGAAGTCTATGAAAAACTGTTTTTT. Encoded protein: CASSLGQGPEVYEKLFF. The chain links TRBV6-6 to TRBJ1-4; 9 nucleotides align to TRBD1. Germline lookup yields CDR1 MNHNY and CDR2 SVGAGI (reference sequence). J gave up 6 bases and V 5 bases, and 13 bases lay outside the gene matches. This CDR3 is 17 amino acids long.

The rearrangement uses TRBV4-2 and TRBJ2-1, with D unclear. Germline V lookup: CDR1 LGHNA, CDR2 YNFKEQ. Trimming took off 4 bases at V and 9 bases at J, with 10 bases between the two ends. The CDR3 has 12 amino acids. CDR3 bases: TGTGCCAGCAGCCTTCAGGCAGGTGAGCAGTTCTTC. This codes for CASSLQAGEQFF.

The genes are TRBV15 and TRBJ1-3; 10 bases match TRBD1. The CDR3 length is 16 residues. After removal of 4 bases from V and 5 bases from J, the junction contained 8 bases not matched to a gene. Germline CDR1 and CDR2: LNHNV and YYDKDF (reference sequence). The CDR3 here is CATSTGTGVNRNTIYF. The DNA for the CDR3 is TGTGCCACCAGCACCGGGACAGGGGTAAACCGAAACACCATATATTTT.

This sequence joins TRBV6-1 and TRBJ2-7; 9 bases agree with TRBD1. The trim removed 4 bases at V and 2 bases at J, leaving 12 bases unmatched. This CDR3 has 17 residues. Germline V gives CDR1 MNHNS, CDR2 SASEGT. The CDR3 is CASSADPSGQGPYEQYF. CDR3 in DNA: TGTGCCAGCAGTGCAGATCCGTCGGGACAGGGTCCCTACGAGCAGTACTTC.

The rearrangement joins TRBV3-1 (or the pseudogene TRBV3-2) to TRBJ2-5; the D gene is possibly TRBD2 (5 bases). CDR1 LGHDT and CDR2 YNNKEL come from the germline V gene (reference sequence). V gave up 1 base and J gave up 7 bases, with 10 bases separating them. The CDR3 has 13 residues. The CDR3 DNA reads as TGTGCCAGCAGCCAAGGCAGCGAGGGGACCCAGTACTTC. It specifies CASSQGSEGTQYF.

The chain couples TRBV28 to TRBJ2-6, with D possibly TRBD1 on 6 matching bases. Germline lookup yields CDR1 MDHEN and CDR2 SYDVKM. Trimming pared 4 bases from V and 3 bases from J, leaving 10 bases between. There are 15 residues in the CDR3. CDR3 sequence: CASSYTGHGANVLTF. The CDR3 nucleotides read TGTGCCAGCAGTTATACAGGGCATGGGGCCAACGTCCTGACTTTC.

The genes are TRBV5-1 and TRBJ2-1; D remains ambiguous. V dropped 2 bases and J dropped 9 bases, with 9 bases sitting between them. Germline values: CDR1 SGHRS, CDR2 YFSETQ. The length of the CDR3 is 12 residues. CDR3 DNA: TGCGCCAGCAGCTTTCGAGTTGGTGAGCAGTTCTTC. It codes for CASSFRVGEQFF. The full variable domain, rest sourced from reference TRBV5-1 and TRBJ2-1, is KAGVTQTPRYLIKTRGQQVTLSCSPISGHRSVSWYQQTPGQGLQFLFEYFSETQRNKGNFPGRFSGRQFSNSRSEMNVSTLELGDSALYLCASSFRVGEQFFGPGTRLTVL.

V gene TRBV29-1 combines with J gene TRBJ2-7; the D is unclear. Germline CDR1 is SQVTM and CDR2 is ANQGSEA. The CDR3 totals 14 residues. The ends were cut back, 1 base at V and 0 bases at J, with 10 bases in the middle. CDR3 sequence reads: CSVEASTSSYEQYF. In DNA form, the CDR3 reads TGCAGCGTTGAAGCTTCGACAAGCTCCTACGAGCAGTACTTC.

The J gene is TRBJ2-7, the V gene TRBV9; 8 nucleotides line up with TRBD1. The CDR3 is 14 amino acids. V gave up 0 bases and J gave up 4 bases; unmatched junction bases: 3. Germline loops: CDR1 SGDLS, CDR2 YYNGEE. CDR3 residues: CASSVGRGLYEQYF. The DNA for the CDR3 is TGTGCCAGCAGCGTAGGCAGGGGGCTTTACGAGCAGTACTTC.

The CDR3 bases are TGTGCCAGCAGCTCTGGGGGGAAGGGAAGAGGCAATCAGCCCCAGCATTTT. It specifies CASSSGGKGRGNQPQHF. The chain uses TRBV2 and TRBJ1-5, with TRBD1 as a possible D gene (5 bases). CDR1 and CDR2 from the germline V gene are SNHLY and FYNNEI. Trimming pared 6 bases from V and 2 bases from J, leaving 20 bases between. CDR3 size: 17 residues.

The chain couples TRBV7-6 to TRBJ2-1, with 8 positions matching TRBD2. The length of the CDR3 is 20 residues. J was trimmed by 0 bases and V by 1 base; bases with no gene match: 14. In germline, CDR1 is SGHVS, CDR2 FNYEAQ. The CDR3 spells CASSLVPRGLAQSSYNEQFF. The CDR3 region has the DNA TGTGCCAGCAGCTTAGTACCAAGAGGACTAGCTCAGAGCTCCTACAATGAGCAGTTCTTC.

CDR3 protein: CASSLEPGGENEQFF. The CDR3 DNA reads TGTGCCAGCAGCTTGGAACCGGGAGGGGAGAATGAGCAGTTCTTC. The chain couples TRBV5-6 to TRBJ2-1; 8 nucleotides line up with TRBD2. The CDR3 totals 15 residues. The V segment lost 0 bases and the J segment 7 bases; nucleotides outside the gene matches: 6. Germline V lookup: CDR1 SGHDT, CDR2 YYEEEE.

The V gene is TRBV3-1 (or the pseudogene TRBV3-2), the J gene TRBJ2-5; TRBD1 matches at 7 bases. Germline-derived CDR1 and CDR2 are LGHDT and YNNKEL (reference sequence). The V and J ends lost 5 bases and 4 bases, in that order; junction bases with no gene match: 7. The CDR3 is 14 residues long. As DNA, the CDR3 is TGTGCCAGCAGCTTGACAGGGTTCTTAGAGACCCAGTACTTC. This sequence encodes CASSLTGFLETQYF.

The rearrangement uses TRBV12-5 and TRBJ2-7; 10 bases line up with TRBD1. Germline V gene data show CDR1 as LGHNT and CDR2 as FRNRAP. With 4 bases clipped from V and 5 bases from J, the junction kept 8 bases outside the gene matches. The CDR3 loop spans 15 amino acids. CDR3 region: CASGSWTGGRDEQYF. The DNA for the CDR3 is TGTGCTAGTGGTTCATGGACAGGGGGTCGGGACGAGCAGTACTTC. Together with reference TRBV12-5 and TRBJ2-7, the CDR3 gives the full variable domain: DARVTQTPRHKVTEMGQEVTMRCQPILGHNTVFWYRQTMMQGLELLAYFRNRAPLDDSGMPKDRFSAEMPDATLATLKIQPSEPRDSAVYFCASGSWTGGRDEQYFGPGTRLTVT.

The rearrangement joins TRBV5-1 to TRBJ2-1, with a weak D call TRBD2 (5 bases). V lost 5 bases and J 3 bases, leaving 18 bases between the germline ends. The CDR3 totals 16 residues. Looked up from germline, CDR1 is SGHRS and CDR2 is YFSETQ. As DNA, the CDR3 is TGCGCCAGCAGTGCTGGCGGGTCTTCCTTCTACAATGAGCAGTTCTTC. Translation: CASSAGGSSFYNEQFF.

The chain links TRBV2 to TRBJ1-1, with D possibly matching TRBD1 (6 bases). Germline V gene sequence: CDR1 SNHLY, CDR2 FYNNEI. V gave up 8 bases and J gave up 4 bases, with 11 bases separating them. CDR3 length equals 12 residues. The CDR3 DNA follows: TGTGCCAGCGGTCAGGGGATCACTGAAGCTTTCTTT. Protein product: CASGQGITEAFF.